Listed below are T cell receptor beta chains from one sample, sequenced in a study of vaccination effects on CD4 cells after COVID-19. The assay was immunoSEQ multiplex PCR, and TCRdb's table has in-frame clones only and misses some. The profile shows about 68,000 clones, approximately 80% of them singletons. No antigens are known for them. The starting material was CD4+ T cells from PBMCs cultured with SARS-CoV-2 spike peptides, obtained before COVID-19 vaccination. These receptors all come from a human donor who received a COVID-19 vaccine. Each CDR3 is given with its conserved first and last residue. Fields, in order: D gene, clone size, V gene, J gene, CDR3 DNA, CDR3 protein. D genes are given only for firm matches. Size values are once, few and many counts, or a class for expanded clones, and some rows have none.

d_call: TRBD2; clone_size: .; v_call: TRBV3-1/TRBV3-2; j_call: TRBJ2-2; cdr3_nt: TGTGCCAGCAGCCCCAGACTAGCGTTGGGCGGGGAGCTGTTTTTT; cdr3_aa: CASSPRLALGGELFF
d_call: .; clone_size: .; v_call: TRBV6-4; j_call: TRBJ2-4; cdr3_nt: TGTGCCAGCAGTGCGACGACATTGCGGTTAGCCAAAAACATTCAGTACTTC; cdr3_aa: CASSATTLRLAKNIQYF
d_call: .; clone_size: .; v_call: TRBV23-1; j_call: TRBJ1-2; cdr3_nt: TGCGCCAGCACCACGGGACGTTTAGATGACGGCTACACCTTC; cdr3_aa: CASTTGRLDDGYTF
d_call: .; clone_size: .; v_call: TRBV6-5; j_call: TRBJ2-3; cdr3_nt: TGTGCCAGCAGTTCGGTCAGGGGGAGGACAGATACGCAGTATTTT; cdr3_aa: CASSSVRGRTDTQYF
d_call: .; clone_size: few; v_call: TRBV19; j_call: TRBJ1-2; cdr3_nt: TGTGCCAGTAGTATCGCGGACCTGGGCTATGGCTACACCTTC; cdr3_aa: CASSIADLGYGYTF
d_call: .; clone_size: .; v_call: TRBV7-3; j_call: TRBJ2-1; cdr3_nt: TGTGCCAGCAGCTTAATCAGGATCTCCTACAATGAGCAGTTCTTC; cdr3_aa: CASSLIRISYNEQFF
d_call: TRBD2; clone_size: .; v_call: TRBV7-2; j_call: TRBJ2-3; cdr3_nt: TGTGCCAGCAGCTTAGCCCAACTAGCGGGGGGGGTCGATACGCAGTATTTT; cdr3_aa: CASSLAQLAGGVDTQYF
d_call: .; clone_size: .; v_call: TRBV7-2; j_call: TRBJ1-2; cdr3_nt: TGTGCCAGCAGCTTAACCCGAGTCGGGGGTAGCTATGGCTACACCTTC; cdr3_aa: CASSLTRVGGSYGYTF
d_call: .; clone_size: .; v_call: TRBV28; j_call: TRBJ1-5; cdr3_nt: TGTGCCAGCAGTTTACGTACAGCAGGGTTGCGCAATCAGCCCCAGCATTTT; cdr3_aa: CASSLRTAGLRNQPQHF
d_call: .; clone_size: .; v_call: TRBV5-6; j_call: TRBJ2-6; cdr3_nt: TGTGCCAGCAGCCCCCCCCAGCTATCTGGGGCCAACGTCCTGACTTTC; cdr3_aa: CASSPPQLSGANVLTF
d_call: .; clone_size: .; v_call: TRBV29-1; j_call: TRBJ1-1; cdr3_nt: TGCAGCGTTGAATCCCGGGTGAACACTGAAGCTTTCTTT; cdr3_aa: CSVESRVNTEAFF
d_call: TRBD1; clone_size: .; v_call: TRBV28; j_call: TRBJ1-4; cdr3_nt: TGTGCCAGCAGTTTAGGACAGGGGTTCGAAAAACTGTTTTTT; cdr3_aa: CASSLGQGFEKLFF
d_call: .; clone_size: .; v_call: TRBV5-1; j_call: TRBJ2-3; cdr3_nt: TGCGCCAGCAGCTGGATGGACAGAGGCACAGATACGCAGTATTTT; cdr3_aa: CASSWMDRGTDTQYF
d_call: .; clone_size: .; v_call: TRBV29-1; j_call: TRBJ2-2; cdr3_nt: TGCAGCCTCCAGGGGAACACCGGGGAGCTGTTTTTT; cdr3_aa: CSLQGNTGELFF
d_call: .; clone_size: .; v_call: TRBV28; j_call: TRBJ2-1; cdr3_nt: TGTGCCAGCAGTTTCCAACATAACAATGAGCAGTTCTTC; cdr3_aa: CASSFQHNNEQFF
d_call: .; clone_size: .; v_call: TRBV11-3; j_call: TRBJ2-2; cdr3_nt: TGTGCCAGCAGCCGGACCGGGGAGCTGTTTTTT; cdr3_aa: CASSRTGELFF
d_call: .; clone_size: .; v_call: TRBV6-5; j_call: TRBJ1-3; cdr3_nt: TGTGCCAGTTTAGGGGTTGGAAACACCATATATTTT; cdr3_aa: CASLGVGNTIYF
d_call: TRBD2; clone_size: .; v_call: TRBV6-4; j_call: TRBJ2-3; cdr3_nt: TGTGCCAGCAGTTCTGGACTAGCGGGGGTAGATACGCAGTATTTT; cdr3_aa: CASSSGLAGVDTQYF
d_call: TRBD2; clone_size: .; v_call: TRBV5-8; j_call: TRBJ2-3; cdr3_nt: TGTGCCAGCAGCAAGAGACTAGCATCGACAGATACGCAGTATTTT; cdr3_aa: CASSKRLASTDTQYF
d_call: TRBD2; clone_size: .; v_call: TRBV5-6; j_call: TRBJ2-1; cdr3_nt: TGTGCCAGCAGCTTGGGACTAGCGGGGGATTACTCCTACAATGAGCAGTTCTTC; cdr3_aa: CASSLGLAGDYSYNEQFF
d_call: .; clone_size: .; v_call: TRBV29-1; j_call: TRBJ1-1; cdr3_nt: TGCAGCGTTGAAGCTTCGGGGGCACCAAACACTGAAGCTTTCTTT; cdr3_aa: CSVEASGAPNTEAFF
d_call: TRBD1; clone_size: .; v_call: TRBV7-9; j_call: TRBJ1-6; cdr3_nt: TGTGCCAGCAGCTTAACAGGGGCGATCAATTCACCCCTCCACTTT; cdr3_aa: CASSLTGAINSPLHF
d_call: .; clone_size: .; v_call: TRBV12-5; j_call: TRBJ1-5; cdr3_nt: TGTGCTAGTGGAAAAGATAGCAATCAGCCCCAGCATTTT; cdr3_aa: CASGKDSNQPQHF
d_call: .; clone_size: .; v_call: TRBV6-1; j_call: TRBJ1-4; cdr3_nt: TGTGCCAGCAGCGAAGGGTCGGGAGAAAAACTGTTTTTT; cdr3_aa: CASSEGSGEKLFF
d_call: .; clone_size: .; v_call: TRBV2; j_call: TRBJ1-2; cdr3_nt: TGTGCCAGCAGGGAGGGGGGGATAGGCTATGGCTACACCTTC; cdr3_aa: CASREGGIGYGYTF
d_call: .; clone_size: .; v_call: TRBV19; j_call: TRBJ1-5; cdr3_nt: TGTGCCAGCTCTTCACCTATAGCTTTCTTGAGCAATCAGCCCCAGCATTTT; cdr3_aa: CASSSPIAFLSNQPQHF
d_call: .; clone_size: .; v_call: TRBV30; j_call: TRBJ1-5; cdr3_nt: TGTGCCTGGAGTATGGGGACACCGGTCGGGCCCCAGCATTTT; cdr3_aa: CAWSMGTPVGPQHF
d_call: .; clone_size: once; v_call: TRBV5-1; j_call: TRBJ2-5; cdr3_nt: TGCGCCAGCAGCTTGGGGGAACTAGAGACCCAGTACTTC; cdr3_aa: CASSLGELETQYF
d_call: TRBD2; clone_size: .; v_call: TRBV29-1; j_call: TRBJ2-5; cdr3_nt: TGCAGCGCGCTCAGGGAGGGTCGGGAGACCCAGTACTTC; cdr3_aa: CSALREGRETQYF
d_call: .; clone_size: .; v_call: TRBV7-9; j_call: TRBJ1-6; cdr3_nt: TGTGCCAGCAGCTTAGAAGGAAAACCCCTCCACTTT; cdr3_aa: CASSLEGKPLHF
d_call: .; clone_size: .; v_call: TRBV19; j_call: TRBJ1-2; cdr3_nt: TGTGCCAGTACGACTCAGGGAGGAACTAACTATGGCTACACCTTC; cdr3_aa: CASTTQGGTNYGYTF
d_call: .; clone_size: once; v_call: TRBV24-1; j_call: TRBJ2-5; cdr3_nt: TGTGCCACCAGTGATCCACTCGCGTTTGGAGAGACCCAGTACTTC; cdr3_aa: CATSDPLAFGETQYF
d_call: TRBD1; clone_size: once; v_call: TRBV7-9; j_call: TRBJ2-1; cdr3_nt: TGTGCCAGCAGCTTAGAAAAGGGGGCATTTAAGCAGTTCTTC; cdr3_aa: CASSLEKGAFKQFF
d_call: TRBD2; clone_size: .; v_call: TRBV7-2; j_call: TRBJ2-5; cdr3_nt: TGTGCCAGCAGCTTAATGAGCGGGGGGGGAGTAGGGACCCAGTACTTC; cdr3_aa: CASSLMSGGGVGTQYF
d_call: .; clone_size: .; v_call: TRBV6-6; j_call: TRBJ2-6; cdr3_nt: TGTGCCAGCAAGAGGGACGGCGTCTCTGGGGCCAACGTCCTGACTTTC; cdr3_aa: CASKRDGVSGANVLTF
d_call: TRBD1; clone_size: once; v_call: TRBV27; j_call: TRBJ1-2; cdr3_nt: TGTGCCAGCAGTTATCGGGACAGCCTCGGTTATGACTATGGCTACACCTTC; cdr3_aa: CASSYRDSLGYDYGYTF
d_call: .; clone_size: .; v_call: TRBV10-3; j_call: TRBJ1-4; cdr3_nt: TGTGCCATCAGTGACGCCGGGACGGGGAATGAAAAACTGTTTTTT; cdr3_aa: CAISDAGTGNEKLFF
d_call: .; clone_size: .; v_call: TRBV30; j_call: TRBJ1-5; cdr3_nt: TGTGCCTGGAGTGAGGGCCGAAATCAGCCCCAGCATTTT; cdr3_aa: CAWSEGRNQPQHF
d_call: .; clone_size: .; v_call: TRBV5-1; j_call: TRBJ2-6; cdr3_nt: TGCGCCAGCAGCCCAAGGGACTCTGGGGCCAACGTCCTGACTTTC; cdr3_aa: CASSPRDSGANVLTF
d_call: .; clone_size: .; v_call: TRBV11-2; j_call: TRBJ2-3; cdr3_nt: TGTGCCAGCAGCGCCGTCGGAGATACGCAGTATTTT; cdr3_aa: CASSAVGDTQYF
d_call: .; clone_size: .; v_call: TRBV5-1; j_call: TRBJ2-5; cdr3_nt: TGCGCCAGCAGCTTGCTTGGAGATGCCGGAGAGACCCAGTACTTC; cdr3_aa: CASSLLGDAGETQYF
d_call: .; clone_size: .; v_call: TRBV30; j_call: TRBJ1-4; cdr3_nt: TGTGCCTGGAAAGCCGGGCCGACAACTAATGAAAAACTGTTTTTT; cdr3_aa: CAWKAGPTTNEKLFF
d_call: .; clone_size: .; v_call: TRBV5-1; j_call: TRBJ1-4; cdr3_nt: TGCGCCAGCAGCTTGGGGGACCGGGGCGCTAATGAAAAACTGTTTTTT; cdr3_aa: CASSLGDRGANEKLFF
d_call: TRBD1; clone_size: .; v_call: TRBV6-6; j_call: TRBJ1-1; cdr3_nt: TGTGCCAGCAGCTACAGGGGGGAGAACACTGAAGCTTTCTTT; cdr3_aa: CASSYRGENTEAFF
d_call: .; clone_size: .; v_call: TRBV28; j_call: TRBJ2-1; cdr3_nt: TGTGCCAGCAGTTTATCGAATTCGGGGGACTTCCATGAGCAGTTCTTC; cdr3_aa: CASSLSNSGDFHEQFF
d_call: .; clone_size: .; v_call: TRBV6-4; j_call: TRBJ1-4; cdr3_nt: TGTGCCAGTTCCGACCGCCCTAATGAAAAACTGTTTTTT; cdr3_aa: CASSDRPNEKLFF
d_call: TRBD1; clone_size: .; v_call: TRBV9; j_call: TRBJ1-3; cdr3_nt: TGTGCCAGCAGCGCGACAGGGGGCTTGCGAAACACCATATATTTT; cdr3_aa: CASSATGGLRNTIYF